Detailed here is one T cell receptor beta chain. Its target is unknown. This CDR3 is missing its conserved last phenylalanine or tryptophan, likely due to a read error. Naive CD4+ cells had CD25+ Tregs removed. The ends lost 6 bases at V and 0 bases at J; junction bases unmatched: 4. The CDR3 runs 16 residues. The germline gives CDR1 KGHDR, CDR2 SFDVKD. Semi-nested PCR with Nested Universal Primer A followed constant-region reverse priming of full-length variable regions. TCRdb re-called the 5' RACE reads with MiXCR, one entry per CDR3 protein. Of 45,000 to 55,000 distinct CDR3 sequences detected, approximately 25% appear once; the ten largest clones hold 2.5% to 4%. General study results and limits: Tumor Treg TCRs overlapped most with tumor naive CD4+ cells. The TCR gene usage of tumor memory CD4+ T cells clustered together with blood and lymph node memory CD4+ cells and with lymph node naive CD4+ cells.

The sequenced material came from tumor-infiltrating naive CD4+ T cells sorted from the breast tumor. Regarding subset: naive CD4+ T cells, CD4+CD45RA+CD25-. This chain links TRBV24-1 with TRBJ2-3; 11 nucleotides line up with TRBD2. This receptor was identified in a female donor with breast cancer. CDR3 sequence reads: CATSRGLADSTDTQYL. CDR3 in DNA: TGTGCCACCAGTAGGGGACTAGCGGATAGCACAGATACGCAGTATCTT.